This T cell receptor (beta chain) is from a study of T cell responses to AZD1222 COVID-19 vaccine. Study-wide results and caveats: Spike-specific TCR breadth and depth both grew after two AZD1222 doses.

With regard to this clone: Its antigen is undetermined.

The CDR3 runs to 14 residues. The ends were cut back, 2 bases at V and 4 bases at J, with 12 bases in the middle. Germline lookup yields CDR1 MNHNS and CDR2 SASEGT. Sequencing used immunoSEQ multiplex PCR; TCRdb keeps in-frame clones, though not all of them. The sample carries 65,000 to 75,000 clones, around four fifths recorded once. The receptor was isolated from an adult in good health. Sample: peripheral blood, taken on day 0 of AZD1222 vaccination. The gene calls are TRBV6-1 and TRBJ2-7; D is uncertain. The CDR3 sequence: CASSELGSRYEQYF. Written as DNA, the CDR3 is TGTGCCAGCAGTGAACTGGGGTCTCGGTACGAGCAGTACTTC.